One and the same sample provided the 25 T cell receptor beta chains below, sequenced in a study of long-term antiretroviral therapy in people with HIV. The authors ran the immunoSEQ assay, v3.0, at survey level. TCRdb's copy holds only in-frame clones and misses some; the assay was immunoSEQ multiplex PCR. The data contain roughly 20,000 clones, roughly 78% of them singletons. Material: unsorted PBMCs, obtained at the start of antiretroviral therapy, before treatment. These receptors originate from a woman aged 40-49 years with HIV.

The rearrangement links TRBV7-9 to TRBJ1-5; 9 nucleotides match TRBD1. The CDR3 spans 16 residues. Germline assignment: CDR1 SEHNR and CDR2 FQNEAQ (reference sequence). J was trimmed by 6 bases and V by 1 base; bases with no gene match: 7. The CDR3 DNA reads TGTGCCAGCAGCTTAGGAGGGACAGGGTGGGGTCAGCCCCAGCATTTT. It is translated as CASSLGGTGWGQPQHF.

This clone has a handful of counts. V usage is TRBV5-1 and J usage is TRBJ2-1; D not resolved. CDR3 length equals 15 residues. Trimming stripped 1 base from V and 1 base from J, with 9 bases between. CDR1 is SGHRS and CDR2 is YFSETQ in the germline V gene. This CDR3 is CASSLRTGSYNEQFF. CDR3 nucleotides: TGCGCCAGCAGCTTGCGGACGGGTTCCTACAATGAGCAGTTCTTC.

The V call is TRBV5-6, the J call TRBJ2-7; 9 nucleotides align to TRBD1. CDR3 length: 16 amino acids. Germline V gene sequence: CDR1 SGHDT, CDR2 YYEEEE. With 4 bases clipped from V and 1 base from J, the junction kept 9 bases outside the gene matches. CDR3 coding DNA: TGTGCCAGCAGCACCGCCACAGGGGGCGCGTCCTACGAGCAGTACTTC. Translating gives CASSTATGGASYEQYF.

The chain uses TRBV5-1 and TRBJ1-1; 7 positions agree with TRBD1. The V segment lost 0 bases and the J segment 8 bases; nucleotides outside the gene matches: 1. Per germline, CDR1 SGHRS and CDR2 YFSETQ. The CDR3 spans 12 residues. CDR3 DNA sequence: TGCGCCAGCAGCTTGGGGGGACAGGAAGCTTTCTTT. Protein: CASSLGGQEAFF.

J is TRBJ1-1 and V is TRBV5-6; no clear D. The V gene lost 7 bases and the J gene lost 1 base, with 14 bases spanning the gap. The germline V gene encodes CDR1 SGHDT and CDR2 YYEEEE. CDR3 size: 14 residues. The CDR3 reads CASLEGGGNTEAFF. The CDR3 DNA reads TGTGCCAGCTTAGAGGGAGGAGGGAACACTGAAGCTTTCTTT.

The V and J genes are TRBV29-1 and TRBJ1-1; no reliable D call. Per germline, CDR1 SQVTM and CDR2 ANQGSEA. This CDR3 is 11 amino acids long. V lost 6 bases and J 4 bases, leaving 9 bases between the germline ends. CDR3 protein: CSVAGVTEAFF. CDR3 nucleotides: TGCAGCGTGGCTGGGGTCACTGAAGCTTTCTTT.

The chain joins TRBV6-5 to TRBJ1-4, with D possibly TRBD1 on 5 matching bases. The CDR3 extends over 13 amino acids. Trimming cost V 8 bases and J 8 bases, with 15 bases left between them. The germline V gene has CDR1 MNHEY and CDR2 SVGAGI. The CDR3 loop reads CASGATLQEKLFF. Here the CDR3 DNA reads TGTGCCAGCGGGGCTACTTTGCAGGAAAAACTGTTTTTT.

The V call is TRBV29-1, the J call TRBJ2-7, with 7 bases that match TRBD1. V lost 7 bases, J lost 4 bases, and 4 bases stayed unmatched. The CDR3 has 11 amino acids. Germline values: CDR1 SQVTM, CDR2 ANQGSEA. The CDR3 loop reads CSARQGYEQYF. The CDR3 coding sequence is TGCAGCGCTCGACAGGGATACGAGCAGTACTTC.

CDR3 in amino acids: CASSQEDRGYNEQFF. In nucleotides, the CDR3 is TGCGCCAGCAGCCAGGAGGACAGGGGCTACAATGAGCAGTTCTTC. This rearrangement joins TRBV4-1 to TRBJ2-1; 9 nucleotides align to TRBD1. V gave up 3 bases and J gave up 3 bases; unmatched junction bases: 3. CDR1 MGHRA and CDR2 YSYEKL come from the germline V gene. The CDR3 contains 15 residues.

This chain connects TRBV21-1 to TRBJ2-4; the table gives TRBD2 as D, unverified against the DNA. TRBV21-1 is noted as a pseudogene. The CDR3 is made up of 20 amino acids. Here the CDR3 reads CASSSPRGLAGGGGKNIQYF. CDR3 in DNA: TGTGCCAGCAGCTCCCCCAGGGGACTAGCGGGGGGGGGTGGCAAAAACATTCAGTACTTC.

The chain employs TRBV12-5 and TRBJ2-2; D may be TRBD1 (5 bases). Germline values: CDR1 LGHNT, CDR2 FRNRAP. This CDR3 is 14 amino acids long. V was pared by 2 bases and J by 4 bases, with 8 bases between. CDR3 region: CASGLQGSTGELFF. The CDR3 coding sequence is TGTGCTAGTGGTTTGCAGGGATCCACCGGGGAGCTGTTTTTT.

The rearrangement links TRBV7-3 to TRBJ2-3; TRBD2 agrees at 9 bases. CDR3 size: 14 residues. J was trimmed by 4 bases and V by 5 bases; bases with no gene match: 4. The germline gives CDR1 SGHTA, CDR2 FQGTGA. This chain's CDR3 is CASSQSSGADTQYF. The CDR3 bases are TGTGCCAGCAGCCAATCTAGCGGGGCAGATACGCAGTATTTT.

By share, this clone counts as medium-sized. The chain links TRBV9 to TRBJ1-1, with TRBD1 as a possible D gene (5 bases). This CDR3 has 14 residues. Germline V gives CDR1 SGDLS, CDR2 YYNGEE. Trimming removed 0 bases at V and 4 bases at J, with 10 bases between. DNA for the CDR3: TGTGCCAGCAGCGTAGCTCTGGGGGGCACTGAAGCTTTCTTT. Its protein product is CASSVALGGTEAFF.

The chain is built from TRBV7-3 and TRBJ2-3, with 10 bases matching TRBD1. The germline V gene encodes CDR1 SGHTA and CDR2 FQGTGA. V was pared by 5 bases and J by 3 bases, with 5 bases of the junction left unmatched. This CDR3 contains 15 residues. CDR3 nucleotides: TGTGCCAGCAGCAGACCGGGACAGGGGACAGATACGCAGTATTTT. Protein: CASSRPGQGTDTQYF.

The V call is TRBV7-8, the J call TRBJ2-7; D possibly corresponds to TRBD1 (6 bases). V lost 7 bases and J lost 5, with 18 bases in between. Germline V gene data show CDR1 as SGHVS and CDR2 as FQNEAQ. The CDR3 is 14 amino acids. The CDR3 region is CASTLGTYSDEQYF. As DNA, the CDR3 is TGTGCCAGCACCCTCGGGACATATAGCGACGAGCAGTACTTC.

This sequence joins TRBV5-6 and TRBJ1-1; D is unclear. CDR1 SGHDT and CDR2 YYEEEE come from the germline V gene. This CDR3 comprises 15 residues. V was pared by 4 bases and J by 5 bases, with 18 bases between. The CDR3 bases are TGTGCCAGCAGCGGGGAAGAAAAATCTGGGACTGAAGCTTTCTTT. Protein product: CASSGEEKSGTEAFF.

The CDR3 DNA follows: TGTGCCAGCAGCTTCGGTCTGGCGGGCCTCTCCGAGCAGTACTTC. Amino acids: CASSFGLAGLSEQYF. The V and J genes are TRBV11-3 and TRBJ2-7; maybe TRBD2 (5 bases). The germline gives CDR1 SGHNT, CDR2 YENEEA. Trimming shortened V by 3 bases and J by 6 bases, and 18 bases separated the two germline ends. The length of the CDR3 is 15 residues.

V and J are TRBV11-2 and TRBJ2-7; weak D call: TRBD2 (5 bases). Germline values: CDR1 SGHAT, CDR2 FQNNGV. CDR3 length: 14 residues. Deletions cut 5 bases from V and 1 base from J, with 12 bases between. CDR3 in amino acids: CASSPLWESYEQYF. In DNA, the CDR3 is TGTGCCAGCAGCCCCTTGTGGGAGTCCTACGAGCAGTACTTC.

This sequence joins TRBV10-3 and TRBJ2-5, with 10 bases matching TRBD2. The length of the CDR3 is 13 residues. V shed 8 bases, J shed 4 bases, and the junction held 4 bases outside the gene matches. CDR1 ENHRY and CDR2 SYGVKD come from the germline V gene. In DNA form, the CDR3 reads TGTGCCATCGGACCTAGCGGGGGAGAGACCCAGTACTTC. Its protein is CAIGPSGGETQYF.

The chain uses TRBV2 and TRBJ1-2; D gene unclear. CDR3 length equals 12 residues. Germline V gene lookup returns CDR1 SNHLY and CDR2 FYNNEI. The V end lost 4 bases, the J end lost 8 bases, and 11 bases lay between the germline ends. CDR3 sequence: CASSATARGYTF. The CDR3 coding sequence is TGTGCCAGCAGTGCAACTGCTCGAGGCTACACCTTC. The full variable domain, its missing parts supplied by reference TRBV2 and TRBJ1-2, is EPEVTQTPSHQVTQMGQEVILRCVPISNHLYFYWYRQILGQKVEFLVSFYNNEISEKSEIFDDQFSVERPDGSNFTLKIRSTKLEDSAMYFCASSATARGYTFGSGTRLTVV.

The chain recombines TRBV5-1 with TRBJ1-6; 8 bases line up with TRBD1. V shed 0 bases and J 5 bases; nucleotides not matched to a gene: 1. In germline, CDR1 is SGHRS, CDR2 YFSETQ. The CDR3 has 15 amino acids. Here the CDR3 DNA reads TGCGCCAGCAGCTTGGAGGGACAGGATAATTCACCCCTCCACTTT. Translation: CASSLEGQDNSPLHF.

The chain employs TRBV6-5 and TRBJ1-1; D call uncertain. Germline V gene data show CDR1 as MNHEY and CDR2 as SVGAGI. The CDR3 totals 14 residues. Deletions cut 2 bases from V and 8 bases from J, with 15 bases between. The CDR3 loop is CASSYLATTREAFF. CDR3 coding DNA: TGTGCCAGCAGTTACCTCGCCACCACAAGAGAAGCTTTCTTT.

The J gene is TRBJ2-2, the V gene TRBV14, with 8 positions matching TRBD1. There are 13 residues in the CDR3. Trimming removed 4 bases from V and 6 bases from J; junction bases left unmatched: 1. Looked up from germline, CDR1 is SGHDN and CDR2 is FVKESK. DNA for the CDR3: TGTGCCAGCAGCCCGACAGGGGCCGGGGAGCTGTTTTTT. This encodes CASSPTGAGELFF.

The chain employs TRBV2 and TRBJ1-1; 7 bases align to TRBD1. From germline, CDR1 is SNHLY and CDR2 FYNNEI. J lost 2 bases, V lost 0 bases, and 6 bases had no gene match. The CDR3 totals 16 residues. In DNA form, the CDR3 reads TGTGCCAGCAGTGAAGCACAGACAGGGATCAACACTGAAGCTTTCTTT. This encodes CASSEAQTGINTEAFF.

This clone has just a few counts. The chain combines TRBV28 with TRBJ2-7, with 8 nucleotides matching TRBD1. CDR3 length: 16 residues. The V segment lost 3 bases and the J segment 0 bases; nucleotides outside the gene matches: 7. The germline V gene has CDR1 MDHEN and CDR2 SYDVKM. The CDR3 protein is CASSFETGGNSYEQYF. DNA for the CDR3: TGTGCCAGCAGTTTCGAAACAGGGGGGAACTCCTACGAGCAGTACTTC.